The rows below give T cell receptor beta chains drawn from one sample of a study of blood T cell repertoires in COVID-19. Method: immunoSEQ multiplex PCR; TCRdb's copy keeps in-frame clones and lacks some. Counted here are roughly 130,000 clones, about three quarters occurring once; the ten biggest clones make up around 16%. The material sequenced was peripheral blood. The receptors come from a man in his forties or fifties with acute or convalescent COVID-19. The CDR3 runs from the conserved cysteine through the conserved F or W. D genes are given only for firm matches. The size entry is marked missing in some rows and otherwise reads once, few, many or a size class.

d_call,clone_size,v_call,j_call,cdr3_length,cdr3_aa,cdr3_nt
TRBD1,NA,TRBV5-1,TRBJ2-2,15,CASSFWQGETGELFF,TGCGCCAGCAGCTTCTGGCAGGGGGAGACCGGGGAGCTGTTTTTT
NA,NA,TRBV5-1,TRBJ1-3,13,CASSRDTGNTIYF,TGCGCCAGCAGCCGGGACACTGGAAACACCATATATTTT
TRBD1,NA,TRBV19,TRBJ1-1,16,CASSIRTGGRGTEAFF,TGTGCCAGTAGTATAAGGACAGGGGGACGGGGCACTGAAGCTTTCTTT
TRBD2,NA,TRBV7-2,TRBJ2-1,15,CASSAAGGLFVEQFF,TGTGCCAGCAGCGCAGCGGGGGGGTTATTCGTTGAGCAGTTCTTC
TRBD1,NA,TRBV14,TRBJ1-5,15,CASSQPGQSNQPQHF,TGTGCCAGCAGCCAACCGGGACAGTCAAATCAGCCCCAGCATTTT
NA,NA,TRBV18,TRBJ1-2,14,CASSPTGLRNGYTF,TGTGCCAGCTCACCGACAGGTTTGAGAAATGGCTACACCTTC
NA,NA,TRBV7-9,TRBJ2-7,13,CASSSDRGYEQYF,TGTGCCAGCAGTTCAGACCGGGGCTACGAGCAGTACTTC
NA,NA,TRBV4-1,TRBJ2-1,16,CASSQVFPGVYNEQFF,TGCGCCAGCAGCCAAGTGTTCCCAGGGGTATACAATGAGCAGTTCTTC
TRBD1,NA,TRBV14,TRBJ1-6,16,CASSQAIGTDNSPLHF,TGTGCCAGCAGCCAAGCCATCGGGACAGATAATTCACCCCTCCACTTT
NA,NA,TRBV12-3/TRBV12-4,TRBJ1-1,13,CASRSKPYTEAFF,TGTGCCAGCAGGAGTAAGCCCTACACTGAAGCTTTCTTT
TRBD2,NA,TRBV9,TRBJ2-3,17,CASSVTISGGRGDTQYF,TGTGCCAGCAGCGTAACCATTAGCGGGGGGAGGGGAGATACGCAGTATTTT
NA,NA,TRBV7-3,TRBJ2-7,13,CASSLGTAYEQYF,TGTGCCAGCAGCTTAGGGACTGCGTACGAGCAGTACTTC
TRBD1,NA,TRBV12-3/TRBV12-4,TRBJ1-2,13,CASARQGDYGYTF,TGTGCCAGCGCCAGACAGGGGGACTATGGCTACACCTTC
TRBD1,NA,TRBV7-2,TRBJ1-5,17,CASSPDRGTYSNQPQHF,TGTGCCAGCAGCCCGGACAGGGGGACTTATAGCAATCAGCCCCAGCATTTT
TRBD1,NA,TRBV27,TRBJ1-2,15,CASSLGQADLRGYTF,TGTGCCAGCAGTTTAGGACAGGCGGACCTTAGGGGCTACACCTTC
TRBD1,NA,TRBV5-1,TRBJ1-4,15,CASSSTGTGAEKLFF,TGCGCCAGCAGCTCAACCGGGACAGGGGCCGAAAAACTGTTTTTT
TRBD1,NA,TRBV7-9,TRBJ2-1,14,CASSLGTGTNEQFF,TGTGCCAGCAGCTTAGGGACAGGGACAAATGAGCAGTTCTTC
NA,NA,TRBV11-3,TRBJ2-2,17,CASSLDSWSGNTGELFF,TGTGCCAGCAGCTTAGATTCGTGGTCAGGGAACACCGGGGAGCTGTTTTTT
TRBD2,NA,TRBV2,TRBJ2-3,17,CASSEALAGVSTDTQYF,TGTGCCAGCAGTGAAGCGCTAGCGGGGGTTTCCACAGATACGCAGTATTTT
TRBD1,once,TRBV23-1,TRBJ2-5,15,CASSQSRTGSETQYF,TGCGCCAGCAGTCAATCTCGGACAGGGTCTGAGACCCAGTACTTC
NA,NA,TRBV28,TRBJ1-2,16,CASSLFQTEASYGYTF,TGTGCCAGCAGTTTATTCCAGACAGAAGCTTCCTATGGCTACACCTTC
TRBD1,once,TRBV5-6,TRBJ1-5,13,CASSSGTGEPQHF,TGTGCCAGCAGCTCCGGGACAGGGGAGCCCCAGCATTTT
NA,NA,TRBV3-1/TRBV3-2,TRBJ1-1,15,CASSQGSQGNTEAFF,TGTGCCAGCAGCCAAGGTTCCCAGGGGAACACTGAAGCTTTCTTT
NA,NA,TRBV30,TRBJ1-1,14,CACRSPKTGAEAFF,TGTGCCTGCCGATCTCCTAAAACGGGGGCTGAAGCTTTCTTT
NA,NA,TRBV30,TRBJ2-5,15,CAWSVGGTAQETQYF,TGTGCCTGGAGTGTTGGAGGCACGGCCCAAGAGACCCAGTACTTC
NA,once,TRBV27,TRBJ1-6,16,CASSLRSGLHNSPLHF,TGTGCCAGCAGTTTACGAAGTGGCCTTCATAATTCACCCCTCCACTTT
NA,NA,TRBV11-2,TRBJ2-5,15,CASSRGTADQETQYF,TGTGCCAGCAGCCGGGGGACCGCAGACCAAGAGACCCAGTACTTC
TRBD1,NA,TRBV30,TRBJ1-2,13,CAWGQGGPGGYTF,TGTGCCTGGGGACAGGGTGGACCCGGTGGCTACACCTTC
NA,once,TRBV12-3/TRBV12-4,TRBJ2-3,13,CASSNQRGSTQYF,TGTGCCAGCAGCAACCAGCGAGGATCTACGCAGTATTTT
NA,NA,TRBV11-2,TRBJ2-5,15,CASSLGGPGWETQYF,TGTGCCAGCAGCTTAGGAGGCCCAGGGTGGGAGACCCAGTACTTC
NA,NA,TRBV13,TRBJ1-2,14,CASSLIGGNYGYTF,TGTGCCAGCAGCTTAATCGGGGGTAACTATGGCTACACCTTC
NA,once,TRBV7-8,TRBJ1-2,15,CASSSQPGDYYGYTF,TGTGCCAGCAGCTCCCAACCCGGGGACTACTATGGCTACACCTTC
NA,once,TRBV7-6,TRBJ2-3,15,CASSLAPAGTDTQYF,TGTGCCAGCAGCTTGGCCCCGGCGGGCACAGATACGCAGTATTTT
NA,NA,TRBV18,TRBJ1-1,12,CASSRREGEAFF,TGTGCCAGCTCGCGTAGGGAGGGTGAAGCTTTCTTT
TRBD1,once,TRBV30,TRBJ2-5,13,CAWSRDRGETQYF,TGTGCCTGGAGTAGGGACAGGGGAGAGACCCAGTACTTC
TRBD1,NA,TRBV9,TRBJ1-6,17,CASSPTWRGQGRSPLHF,TGTGCCAGCAGCCCCACCTGGCGCGGACAGGGTCGATCACCCCTCCACTTT
TRBD1,medium-sized,TRBV5-4,TRBJ1-2,16,CASGPGQGTGYYGYTF,TGTGCCAGCGGCCCCGGACAGGGGACGGGATACTATGGCTACACCTTC
NA,NA,TRBV21-1,TRBJ2-2,14,CARRGQGAAGELFF,TGTGCCAGACGGGGACAGGGGGCCGCCGGGGAGCTGTTTTTT
NA,NA,TRBV4-1,TRBJ2-7,14,CASSQELITYEQYF,TGCGCCAGCAGCCAAGAACTTATAACCTACGAGCAGTACTTC
TRBD2,many,TRBV2,TRBJ2-7,15,CASSPPASGPYEQYF,TGTGCCAGCAGTCCCCCGGCTAGCGGACCCTACGAGCAGTACTTC
NA,NA,TRBV13,TRBJ1-2,13,CASSLGQGYGYTF,TGTGCCAGCAGCTTAGGACAGGGCTATGGCTACACCTTC
NA,NA,TRBV4-1,TRBJ2-6,15,CASSQDRDSARILTF,TGCGCCAGCAGCCAAGACCGGGACTCTGCCAGGATCCTGACTTTC
NA,once,TRBV4-2,TRBJ1-5,14,CASSQEQSNQPQHF,TGTGCCAGCAGCCAAGAGCAGTCCAATCAGCCCCAGCATTTT
TRBD1,NA,TRBV4-2,TRBJ1-2,15,CASSQNTGVIYGYTF,TGTGCCAGCAGCCAGAACACAGGGGTTATCTATGGCTACACCTTC
TRBD1,NA,TRBV4-1,TRBJ1-1,15,CASSQDEQGTTEAFF,TGCGCCAGCAGCCAAGATGAACAGGGGACCACTGAAGCTTTCTTT
TRBD2,NA,TRBV6-5,TRBJ2-5,15,CASATSGASQETQYF,TGTGCCAGCGCAACTAGCGGGGCCTCCCAAGAGACCCAGTACTTC
NA,NA,TRBV29-1,TRBJ2-1,12,CSVEKSRYEQFF,TGCAGCGTTGAAAAGTCGCGTTATGAGCAGTTCTTC
NA,NA,TRBV9,TRBJ2-5,16,CASSVDVGGGQETQYF,TGTGCCAGCAGCGTAGACGTAGGTGGAGGCCAAGAGACCCAGTACTTC
TRBD2,NA,TRBV5-6,TRBJ2-4,19,CASSLITSGGIGAKNIQYF,TGTGCCAGCAGCTTGATCACTAGCGGGGGGATCGGTGCCAAAAACATTCAGTACTTC